Presented here are 17 T cell receptor beta chains from one specimen sequenced in a study of shared clonotypes between healthy human individuals. The table came from immunoSEQ multiplex PCR; TCRdb's copy has only in-frame clones and leaves some out. The sample yields a few million clones, 90% to 95% seen once. The material sequenced was naive CD4+ T cells sorted from blood. Subset in this sample: CD45RA+ positively selected. The origin of the receptors is a man aged 18 to 35 in good health.

This sequence joins TRBV28 and TRBJ1-2, with 8 bases fitting TRBD1. V shed 6 bases and J 0 bases; nucleotides not matched to a gene: 3. The CDR3 sequence is 14 residues long. Germline CDR1 MDHEN, CDR2 SYDVKM. The CDR3 bases are TGTGCCAGCAGGACAGGGGCGGCTAACTATGGCTACACCTTC. It codes for CASRTGAANYGYTF.

Regarding this clone: Other DNA sequences in the same sample also yield this CDR3. This chain uses TRBV28 with TRBJ1-6; 10 bases line up with TRBD1. Germline lookup yields CDR1 MDHEN and CDR2 SYDVKM. V was clipped by 5 bases and J by 7 bases; unmatched bases: 2. This CDR3 region has 14 residues. CDR3 protein: CASSRDRGNSPLHF. The CDR3, as DNA: TGTGCCAGCAGTCGGGACAGGGGAAATTCACCCCTCCACTTT.

V and J are TRBV18 and TRBJ2-2; 7 bases align to TRBD1. V lost 4 bases and J lost 6; bases outside the gene matches: 11. In germline, CDR1 is KGHSH, CDR2 LQKENI. CDR3 size: 16 residues. CDR3 in DNA: TGTGCCAGCTCACAGACAGGGTTGGAGAGGTCCGGGGAGCTGTTTTTT. This sequence encodes CASSQTGLERSGELFF.

This clone has a handful of counts. The rearrangement links TRBV5-1 to TRBJ1-6; TRBD1 aligns across 7 bases. CDR1 and CDR2 (germline): SGHRS, YFSETQ. The CDR3 runs 14 residues. Trimming at V came to 4 bases and at J to 9 bases, leaving 7 bases not matched to a gene. The CDR3 DNA is TGCGCCAGCAGCCCCGGACAGGCTAGTTCACCCCTCCACTTT. It translates to CASSPGQASSPLHF.

J is TRBJ1-2 and V is TRBV5-1; TRBD1 aligns across 10 bases. V gave up 2 bases and J gave up 0 bases; unmatched junction bases: 4. From germline, CDR1 is SGHRS and CDR2 YFSETQ. The CDR3 contains 16 residues. CDR3 residues: CASSLGQGGTNYGYTF. The CDR3 DNA reads as TGCGCCAGCAGCTTAGGACAGGGGGGGACTAACTATGGCTACACCTTC.

CDR3 coding DNA: TGTGCCAGCAGCTTAGGGCGGGGGGGGAGAGAGACCCAGTACTTC. This encodes CASSLGRGGRETQYF. The rearrangement links TRBV7-2 to TRBJ2-5; TRBD2 agrees at 9 bases. V was pared by 1 base and J by 4 bases, with 4 bases of the junction left unmatched. Germline CDR1 reads SGHTA; CDR2 reads FQGNSA. This CDR3 region has 15 residues.

The chain employs TRBV5-1 and TRBJ1-1; D ambiguous. Germline V gene lookup returns CDR1 SGHRS and CDR2 YFSETQ. The CDR3 has 15 residues. The V end lost 2 bases, the J end lost 1 base, and 12 bases lay between the germline ends. CDR3 in DNA: TGCGCCAGCAGCTTCATTGCTAACTCGAACACTGAAGCTTTCTTT. It codes for CASSFIANSNTEAFF.

This clone was recorded a few times. The chain combines TRBV2 with TRBJ1-2, with TRBD1 matching over 8 bases. The CDR3 covers 14 residues. With 2 bases clipped from V and 7 bases from J, the junction kept 6 bases outside the gene matches. The germline V gene has CDR1 SNHLY and CDR2 FYNNEI. Here the CDR3 reads CASSERQGAIGYTF. For the CDR3, the DNA is TGTGCCAGCAGTGAAAGGCAGGGGGCGATTGGCTACACCTTC.

V gene TRBV6-5 combines with J gene TRBJ2-7, with TRBD2 matching 10 bases. The CDR3 spans 15 residues. With 7 bases clipped from V and 3 bases from J, the junction kept 9 bases outside the gene matches. Germline values: CDR1 MNHEY, CDR2 SVGAGI. CDR3 sequence: CASKEASGGNYEQYF. The CDR3 DNA sequence: TGTGCCAGCAAAGAAGCTAGCGGGGGAAACTACGAGCAGTACTTC.

The chain recombines TRBV5-1 with TRBJ1-1; 8 bases agree with TRBD1. Germline V CDR1 and CDR2: SGHRS, YFSETQ. CDR3 length: 12 amino acids. V shed 4 bases, J shed 8 bases, and the junction held 4 bases outside the gene matches. In DNA, the CDR3 is TGCGCCAGCAGCCTACGGACAGGGGAAGCTTTCTTT. It codes for CASSLRTGEAFF. The full variable domain, in which reference TRBV5-1 and TRBJ1-1 provide the parts outside the CDR3, is KAGVTQTPRYLIKTRGQQVTLSCSPISGHRSVSWYQQTPGQGLQFLFEYFSETQRNKGNFPGRFSGRQFSNSRSEMNVSTLELGDSALYLCASSLRTGEAFFGQGTRLTVV.

This chain uses TRBV18 with TRBJ2-2; 14 nucleotides match TRBD2. The CDR3 runs to 16 residues. The V and J ends lost 2 bases and 6 bases, in that order; junction bases with no gene match: 2. Looked up from germline, CDR1 is KGHSH and CDR2 is LQKENI. The CDR3: CASSPGLAGGAGELFF. CDR3 nucleotide sequence: TGTGCCAGCTCACCAGGACTAGCGGGAGGCGCCGGGGAGCTGTTTTTT.

The chain combines TRBV7-2 with TRBJ2-3; 8 bases agree with TRBD1. V lost 3 bases to trimming and J lost 7 bases; unmatched junction nucleotides: 6. CDR1 and CDR2 from the germline V gene are SGHTA and FQGNSA. CDR3 size: 14 residues. CDR3 DNA: TGTGCCAGCAGCTTGGAGCAGGGGGCGAATACGCAGTATTTT. Its protein product is CASSLEQGANTQYF.

V and J are TRBV18 and TRBJ2-5; TRBD2 might be the D (6 bases). Germline assignment: CDR1 KGHSH and CDR2 LQKENI. The length of the CDR3 is 16 residues. V shed 2 bases and J shed 4 bases, with 17 bases lying between them. Here the CDR3 reads CASSPIVLAGSETQYF. In DNA, the CDR3 is TGTGCCAGCTCACCAATTGTACTAGCCGGGTCAGAGACCCAGTACTTC.

The genes are TRBV6-6 and TRBJ1-6, with 7 bases matching TRBD1. V lost 0 bases and J lost 7; bases outside the gene matches: 3. This CDR3 is built from 15 residues. Germline CDR1 MNHNY, CDR2 SVGAGI (reference sequence). The CDR3 spells CASSYSGQNNSPLHF. The CDR3 coding sequence is TGTGCCAGCAGTTACTCGGGACAGAACAATTCACCCCTCCACTTT.

On this clone: Additional DNA sequences in this sample encode the identical CDR3. V is TRBV21-1 and J is TRBJ1-5. TRBV21-1 is classified as a pseudogene. The CDR3 runs to 12 residues. The CDR3 loop is CASSKGNQPQHF. In DNA, the CDR3 is TGTGCCAGCAGCAAAGGAAATCAGCCCCAGCATTTT.

The chain couples TRBV11-2 to TRBJ2-3, with D perhaps TRBD1 (5 bases). Germline loops: CDR1 SGHAT, CDR2 FQNNGV. V lost 4 bases to trimming and J lost 2 bases, with 13 bases between them. There are 15 residues in the CDR3. In nucleotides, the CDR3 is TGTGCCAGCAGCTGGCAGGGCTACATCACAGATACGCAGTATTTT. Protein product: CASSWQGYITDTQYF.

In this sample, this clone turned up a few times. Other DNA sequences in this specimen translate into the identical CDR3. This chain connects TRBV11-2 to TRBJ1-2; D gene unclear. The V end lost 5 bases, the J end lost 1 base, and 2 bases lay between the germline ends. CDR1 is SGHAT and CDR2 is FQNNGV in the germline V gene. CDR3 size: 11 residues. CDR3: CASSSNYGYTF. The CDR3 nucleotides read TGTGCCAGCAGCAGTAACTATGGCTACACCTTC.